The 13 T cell receptor beta chains given below trace back to one sample, sequenced in a study of blood T cell repertoires in COVID-19 (dated by TCRdb to 2018 to 2021). Libraries were built with the immunoSEQ multiplex PCR assay. Held by TCRdb, this immuneACCESS table contains in-frame sequences only and omits some clones. Under half of the omission traces to an unresolved V gene where checked; the cause of the rest is unknown. The sample yields a few hundred thousand clones; about 90% were counted once. The ten largest clones capture about 3% of the sample. The sample was PBMCs or T cells enriched from blood (not recorded which). The receptors stem from a woman in her 30s who had recovered from COVID-19.

The chain joins TRBV5-1 to TRBJ2-5, with TRBD2 matching 15 bases. Germline CDR1 SGHRS, CDR2 YFSETQ. The J segment lost 5 bases and the V segment lost 4 bases, leaving 9 bases of the junction unmatched. The CDR3 covers 17 residues. DNA for the CDR3: TGCGCCAGCAGCCCGGGACTAGCGGGGGGCCGCGTGGAGACCCAGTACTTC. Its protein is CASSPGLAGGRVETQYF.

This clone was recorded once. CDR3 bases: TGTGCCAGCAGCTTAGGCGCAGGGCAGCAAGAGACCCAGTACTTC. Protein sequence: CASSLGAGQQETQYF. V usage is TRBV7-9 and J usage is TRBJ2-5; a weak D match, TRBD1 (5 bases). The V gene lost 1 base and the J gene lost 2 bases, with 11 bases spanning the gap. Per the germline V gene, CDR1 is SEHNR and CDR2 is FQNEAQ (reference sequence). The CDR3 consists of 15 residues.

The rearrangement joins TRBV12-3 or TRBV12-4 to TRBJ1-1, with TRBD1 matching over 9 bases. This CDR3 is 13 amino acids long. Losses at the gene ends were 4 bases for V and 5 bases for J; bases not matched to a gene: 2. The CDR3 nucleotides read TGTGCCAGCAGTTCGGGACAGGGAACTGAAGCTTTCTTT. This encodes CASSSGQGTEAFF.

J is TRBJ2-7 and V is TRBV2, with D unresolved. This CDR3 spans 15 amino acids. V gave up 3 bases and J gave up 6 bases, with 18 bases separating them. The V gene's germline CDR1 is SNHLY and CDR2 FYNNEI. The CDR3 reads CASSESALRGLEQYF. In DNA form, the CDR3 reads TGTGCCAGCAGTGAGTCGGCGTTGAGAGGCCTCGAGCAGTACTTC. The full variable domain, completed using reference TRBV2 and TRBJ2-7, is EPEVTQTPSHQVTQMGQEVILRCVPISNHLYFYWYRQILGQKVEFLVSFYNNEISEKSEIFDDQFSVERPDGSNFTLKIRSTKLEDSAMYFCASSESALRGLEQYFGPGTRLTVT.

The chain joins TRBV5-5 to TRBJ2-7, with 8 nucleotides matching TRBD2. The germline V gene has CDR1 SGHKS and CDR2 YYEKEE (reference sequence). The length of the CDR3 is 15 residues. J lost 4 bases, V lost 4 bases, and 10 bases had no gene match. DNA for the CDR3: TGTGCCAGCAGCGCCGGGAGGGCCTTTCTTTACGAGCAGTACTTC. Translation: CASSAGRAFLYEQYF.

The rearrangement uses TRBV4-1 and TRBJ2-1; TRBD2 aligns across 10 bases. This CDR3 comprises 14 residues. The V segment lost 4 bases and the J segment 7 bases; nucleotides outside the gene matches: 4. The germline gives CDR1 MGHRA, CDR2 YSYEKL. CDR3 region: CASSLRTSGNEQFF. Here the CDR3 DNA reads TGCGCCAGCAGCCTCAGGACTAGCGGTAATGAGCAGTTCTTC.

V gene TRBV19 combines with J gene TRBJ1-6; 7 bases are a match to TRBD1. CDR3 length: 14 residues. The V and J ends lost 7 bases and 7 bases, in that order; junction bases with no gene match: 7. Germline CDR1 is LNHDA and CDR2 is SQIVND (reference sequence). CDR3 protein: CASNRGQFNSPLHF. CDR3 bases: TGTGCCAGTAACAGGGGACAATTCAATTCACCCCTCCACTTT.

The CDR3: CASSHDRGNSPLHF. The CDR3, as DNA: TGCGCCAGCAGCCATGACAGGGGCAATTCACCCCTCCACTTT. The chain joins TRBV4-1 to TRBJ1-6; TRBD1 aligns across 8 bases. This CDR3 spans 14 amino acids. V lost 3 bases to trimming and J lost 7 bases; unmatched junction nucleotides: 2. The germline V gene has CDR1 MGHRA and CDR2 YSYEKL.

The DNA of the CDR3 is TGTGCCAGCTCACCACCTAGCGGGGACATCACAGATACGCAGTATTTT. Amino acids: CASSPPSGDITDTQYF. V is TRBV18 and J is TRBJ2-3, with 8 bases aligning to TRBD2. This CDR3 is 16 amino acids long. Germline V gene lookup returns CDR1 KGHSH and CDR2 LQKENI. The V gene end was trimmed by 0 bases and the J gene end by 2 bases; junction bases not matched to a gene: 4.

This clone was counted a few times. The chain has TRBV6-9 and TRBJ1-5; 8 positions agree with TRBD1. The CDR3 has 14 amino acids. Germline-derived CDR1 and CDR2 are MNHGY and SVAAGI. The junction had 4 bases not matched to a gene; V was cut back by 4 bases and J by 5 bases. The CDR3 nucleotides are TGTGCCAGCAGTTTCGACAGGGGCTATCAGCCCCAGCATTTT. Translated, it gives CASSFDRGYQPQHF.

This chain uses TRBV19 with TRBJ1-2, with D possibly matching TRBD1 (5 bases). This CDR3 has 11 amino acids. V lost 5 bases, J lost 8 bases, and 9 bases lay in between. CDR1 LNHDA and CDR2 SQIVND come from the germline V gene (reference sequence). CDR3: CASSSGQGYTF. CDR3 bases: TGTGCCAGTAGTTCTGGACAAGGCTACACCTTC.

The chain couples TRBV5-4 to TRBJ1-4; 7 positions match TRBD1. Per germline, CDR1 SGHNT and CDR2 YYREEE (reference sequence). The CDR3 consists of 12 residues. V shed 2 bases, J shed 10 bases, and the junction held 2 bases outside the gene matches. The CDR3 DNA follows: TGTGCCAGCAGCTTCGCAGGGGGAAAACTGTTTTTT. Protein: CASSFAGGKLFF.

CDR3 in DNA: TGTGCCAGCAGCTTAACAGGGGATCAGCCCCAGCATTTT. Its translation: CASSLTGDQPQHF. The V gene is TRBV7-6, the J gene TRBJ1-5; TRBD1 matches at 7 bases. J lost 5 bases, V lost 2 bases, and 0 bases had no gene match. Germline CDR1 SGHVS, CDR2 FNYEAQ. This CDR3 spans 13 amino acids.